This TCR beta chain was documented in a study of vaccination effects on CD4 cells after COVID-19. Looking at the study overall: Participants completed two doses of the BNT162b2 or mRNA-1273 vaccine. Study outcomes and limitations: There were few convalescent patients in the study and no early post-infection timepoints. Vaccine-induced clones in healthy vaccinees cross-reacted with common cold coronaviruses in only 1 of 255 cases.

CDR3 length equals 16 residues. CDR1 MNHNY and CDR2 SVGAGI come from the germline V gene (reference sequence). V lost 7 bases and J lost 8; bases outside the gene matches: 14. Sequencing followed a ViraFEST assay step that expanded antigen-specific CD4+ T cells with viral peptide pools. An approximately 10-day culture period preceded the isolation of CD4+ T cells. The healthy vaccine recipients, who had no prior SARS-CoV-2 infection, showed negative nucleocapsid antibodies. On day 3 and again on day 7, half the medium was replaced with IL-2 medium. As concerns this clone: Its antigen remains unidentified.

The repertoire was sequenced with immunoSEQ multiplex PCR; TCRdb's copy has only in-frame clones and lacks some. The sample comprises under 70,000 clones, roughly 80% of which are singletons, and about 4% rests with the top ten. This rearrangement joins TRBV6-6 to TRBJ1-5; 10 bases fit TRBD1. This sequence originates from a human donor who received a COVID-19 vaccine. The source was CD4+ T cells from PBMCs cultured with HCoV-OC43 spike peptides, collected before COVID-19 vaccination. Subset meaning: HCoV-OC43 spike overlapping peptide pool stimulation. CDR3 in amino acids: CASIRRQGAQQEPQHF. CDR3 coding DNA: TGTGCCAGCATTAGACGACAGGGGGCGCAGCAGGAGCCCCAGCATTTT.